This entry lists 23 T cell receptor beta chains sequenced from one sample in a study of T cells and copy number aberrations in small-cell lung cancer. Repertoires were generated with immunoSEQ multiplex PCR, while TCRdb's copy carries only in-frame clones and drops some. The sample records more than 6,500 clones, roughly three quarters being singletons. The sequenced sample consisted of normal tissue next to the tumor. These receptor sequences come from a woman aged 70-85 years with small cell lung cancer. Some clones in this sample may be carry-over from other donors' samples.

The chain carries TRBV5-4 and TRBJ2-2; D uncertain. Deletions cut 4 bases from V and 5 bases from J, with 12 bases between. The CDR3 has 14 amino acids. Germline CDR1 and CDR2: SGHNT and YYREEE (reference sequence). CDR3 region: CASSEDLETGELFF. The CDR3 nucleotides read TGTGCCAGCAGCGAGGACCTAGAAACCGGGGAGCTGTTTTTT.

This clone was detected only once. The rearrangement joins TRBV29-1 to TRBJ2-1, with 7 bases lining up with TRBD2. The CDR3 covers 16 residues. CDR1 and CDR2 (germline): SQVTM, ANQGSEA. J lost 0 bases, V lost 1 base, and 6 bases had no gene match. CDR3 residues: CSVEGSSGISYNEQFF. The CDR3 bases are TGCAGCGTTGAAGGTTCGAGCGGGATCTCCTACAATGAGCAGTTCTTC.

CDR3 DNA: TGTGCCAGCAGTGCAGGTTCCACCCAGCATTTT. It codes for CASSAGSTQHF. V usage is TRBV2 and J usage is TRBJ1-5; D unresolved. Germline assignment: CDR1 SNHLY and CDR2 FYNNEI. This CDR3 is built from 11 residues. With 4 bases removed from V and 11 bases from J, the gap between germline ends came to 9 bases.

The chain carries TRBV28 and TRBJ1-2; 7 nucleotides line up with TRBD1. The CDR3 runs 13 residues. Trimming cost V 6 bases and J 6 bases; bases outside gene matches: 7. CDR1 and CDR2 from the germline V gene are MDHEN and SYDVKM. The CDR3 protein is CASRVTGFNGYTF. CDR3 nucleotide sequence: TGTGCCAGCAGGGTGACAGGGTTTAATGGCTACACCTTC.

This clone was observed a few times. The CDR3 DNA reads TGCGCCAGCAGCCTCGGGACAGTAAATGAAAAACTGTTTTTT. It translates to CASSLGTVNEKLFF. The chain couples TRBV4-1 to TRBJ1-4, with 7 bases lining up with TRBD1. The junction had 4 bases not matched to a gene; V was cut back by 4 bases and J by 5 bases. The CDR3 consists of 14 residues. CDR1 and CDR2 from the germline V gene are MGHRA and YSYEKL.

The chain recombines TRBV7-8 with TRBJ2-1; no reliable D call. CDR3 size: 12 residues. Germline V gene sequence: CDR1 SGHVS, CDR2 FQNEAQ. V shed 0 bases and J shed 9 bases, with 6 bases lying between them. The CDR3 loop is CASSLAVTEQFF. The CDR3 DNA reads TGTGCCAGCAGCTTAGCGGTCACTGAGCAGTTCTTC.

This sequence joins TRBV28 and TRBJ1-5, with D maybe TRBD1 (6 bases). CDR1 and CDR2 from the germline V gene are MDHEN and SYDVKM. The V gene lost 5 bases and the J gene lost 4 bases, with 12 bases spanning the gap. The CDR3 runs 14 residues. The CDR3 sequence: CASSPRTANQPQHF. The CDR3 DNA reads as TGTGCCAGCAGTCCAAGGACAGCTAATCAGCCCCAGCATTTT.

This rearrangement joins TRBV15 to TRBJ2-2; D is possibly TRBD1 (5 bases). CDR3 size: 15 residues. Germline-derived CDR1 and CDR2 are LNHNV and YYDKDF (reference sequence). The V and J ends lost 1 base and 3 bases respectively, with 9 bases between them. The CDR3 nucleotides read TGTGCCACCAGCAGAGGAAGGGGATACACCGGGGAGCTGTTTTTT. Its translation: CATSRGRGYTGELFF.

This clone was observed a few times. This sample includes further DNA sequences coding for the same CDR3. The chain couples TRBV28 to TRBJ1-5, with unresolved D. Trimming pared 5 bases from V and 0 bases from J, leaving 8 bases between. Germline values: CDR1 MDHEN, CDR2 SYDVKM. The CDR3 is 14 residues long. DNA of the CDR3: TGTGCCAGCAGTCGGACGAATAGCAATCAGCCCCAGCATTTT. As protein: CASSRTNSNQPQHF.

Here the CDR3 DNA reads TGTGCCAGCAGCGTGACGATCTTGAACACTGAAGCTTTCTTT. It codes for CASSVTILNTEAFF. V gene TRBV4-2 combines with J gene TRBJ1-1; D gene uncertain. V was pared by 5 bases and J by 0 bases, with 10 bases between. This CDR3 spans 14 amino acids. CDR1 LGHNA and CDR2 YNFKEQ come from the germline V gene.

This clone was observed a handful of times. The chain is built from TRBV6-5 and TRBJ2-2; TRBD2 is a possible D gene (5 bases). Germline CDR1 reads MNHEY; CDR2 reads SVGAGI. The CDR3 length is 15 residues. V shed 0 bases and J shed 7 bases, with 12 bases lying between them. The CDR3 coding sequence is TGTGCCAGCAGTTACTCTGTGTCGGGAAGCGGGGAGCTGTTTTTT. It yields the protein CASSYSVSGSGELFF.

As to this clone: The sample contains more than one DNA sequence encoding this CDR3. The rearrangement links TRBV5-1 to TRBJ2-3; the D call may be TRBD1 or TRBD2 (5 bases each). Germline CDR1 reads SGHRS; CDR2 reads YFSETQ. The CDR3 sequence is 15 residues long. Trimming took 4 bases from V and 0 from J, leaving 12 bases between them. The CDR3 loop is CASSLVGDSTDTQYF. CDR3 DNA sequence: TGCGCCAGCAGCCTGGTGGGGGATAGCACAGATACGCAGTATTTT.

This chain links TRBV2 with TRBJ2-3; TRBD2 matches 14 bases. The CDR3 covers 16 residues. The germline V gene encodes CDR1 SNHLY and CDR2 FYNNEI. V shed 6 bases, J shed 6 bases, and the junction held 8 bases outside the gene matches. The CDR3: CASRKGTSGSLDTQYF. The CDR3 region has the DNA TGTGCCAGCAGAAAAGGGACTAGCGGGAGCTTGGATACGCAGTATTTT.

J is TRBJ2-6 and V is TRBV6-1; TRBD2 matches at 10 bases. The CDR3 sequence is 19 residues long. The V and J ends lost 1 base and 4 bases, in that order; junction bases with no gene match: 10. Germline V CDR1 and CDR2: MNHNS, SASEGT. This CDR3 is CASSEGFQRGGGGANVLTF. CDR3 DNA: TGTGCCAGCAGTGAAGGGTTTCAGCGGGGGGGTGGAGGGGCCAACGTCCTGACTTTC.

The chain combines TRBV9 with TRBJ1-1, with TRBD1 matching over 7 bases. This CDR3 spans 16 amino acids. Germline-derived CDR1 and CDR2 are SGDLS and YYNGEE. The junction had 10 bases not matched to a gene; V was cut back by 4 bases and J by 1 base. CDR3: CASSLLSGTANTEAFF. CDR3 in DNA: TGTGCCAGCAGCCTTCTTTCCGGGACAGCGAACACTGAAGCTTTCTTT.

This clone was found a few times. CDR3 loop: CASTLPGLADNEQFF. For the CDR3, the DNA is TGTGCCAGCACCCTTCCGGGACTAGCGGATAATGAGCAGTTCTTC. V usage is TRBV7-9 and J usage is TRBJ2-1; 11 bases line up with TRBD2. The V gene end was trimmed by 7 bases and the J gene end by 7 bases; junction bases not matched to a gene: 9. Germline V CDR1 and CDR2: SEHNR, FQNEAQ (reference sequence). The CDR3 totals 15 residues.

The chain combines TRBV28 with TRBJ1-5; D gene uncertain. Per the germline V gene, CDR1 is MDHEN and CDR2 is SYDVKM. The CDR3 consists of 14 residues. Deletions cut 7 bases from V and 7 bases from J, with 17 bases between. This CDR3 reads CASISGSYRQPQHF. CDR3 sequence (DNA): TGTGCCAGCATCTCCGGGTCCTATAGGCAGCCCCAGCATTTT.

The rearrangement uses TRBV28 and TRBJ2-3, with D unresolved. The CDR3 spans 15 residues. Trimming left V 2 bases short and J 0 bases short, with 9 bases between. The germline V gene has CDR1 MDHEN and CDR2 SYDVKM. The CDR3 loop is CASSLDGLSTDTQYF. In DNA form, the CDR3 reads TGTGCCAGCAGTTTAGATGGCCTTAGCACAGATACGCAGTATTTT.

This chain uses TRBV6-1 with TRBJ2-1, with 8 bases aligning to TRBD2. The length of the CDR3 is 13 residues. CDR1 and CDR2 from the germline V gene are MNHNS and SASEGT. With 10 bases clipped from V and 6 bases from J, the junction kept 8 bases outside the gene matches. The CDR3 loop reads CATALAEGNEQFF. CDR3 in DNA: TGTGCCACAGCACTAGCGGAAGGCAATGAGCAGTTCTTC.

By sample fraction, this clone is medium-sized (0.01 to 0.1%). The DNA for the CDR3 is TGTGCCAGCAGTAACCAAACACCGGGGCCAAGGGAGCTGTTTTTT. It codes for CASSNQTPGPRELFF. The chain employs TRBV6-5 and TRBJ2-2; D assignment may be TRBD1 or TRBD2 (5 bases each). The ends were cut back, 5 bases at V and 9 bases at J, with 19 bases in the middle. CDR1 and CDR2 (germline): MNHEY, SVGAGI. CDR3 length: 15 residues.

The gene calls are TRBV9 and TRBJ2-1; 10 bases agree with TRBD2. With V trimmed by 0 bases and J by 10 bases, 10 bases remained unmatched. The germline CDR1 and CDR2 sequences are SGDLS and YYNGEE. CDR3 length: 16 residues. Here the CDR3 reads CASSVGRASGSGEQFF. CDR3 coding DNA: TGTGCCAGCAGCGTAGGGAGGGCTAGCGGGAGCGGCGAGCAGTTCTTC. The full variable domain, with the rest looked up from reference TRBV9 and TRBJ2-1, is DSGVTQTPKHLITATGQRVTLRCSPRSGDLSVYWYQQSLDQGLQFLIQYYNGEERAKGNILERFSAQQFPDLHSELNLSSLELGDSALYFCASSVGRASGSGEQFFGPGTRLTVL.

The chain carries TRBV5-1 and TRBJ2-7; TRBD1 matches at 9 bases. The length of the CDR3 is 16 residues. The junction had 16 bases not matched to a gene; V was cut back by 5 bases and J by 7 bases. Germline loops: CDR1 SGHRS, CDR2 YFSETQ. The CDR3, as DNA: TGCGCCAGCAGGCTTTCACAGGGGGCTACGGGTGGTGAGCAGTACTTC. Translating gives CASRLSQGATGGEQYF.

The chain uses TRBV6-5 and TRBJ2-2; 8 bases are shared with TRBD2. Germline V CDR1 and CDR2: MNHEY, SVGAGI. V lost 6 bases to trimming and J lost 6 bases; unmatched junction nucleotides: 3. The CDR3 sequence is 13 residues long. The CDR3 reads CASRAGAAGELFF. CDR3 coding DNA: TGTGCCAGCAGAGCGGGAGCAGCCGGGGAGCTGTTTTTT.